The 20 T cell receptor beta chains reported below all come from one sample, sequenced in a study of vaccination effects on CD4 cells after COVID-19 (dated by TCRdb to between 2020 and 2023). These receptors lack a known antigen. The library relied on the immunoSEQ multiplex PCR assay. TCRdb stores this immuneACCESS table with in-frame sequences only. Part of the clones is absent; in the studies checked, under half of the shortfall reflects unresolved V genes, and no reason is known for the rest. In this sample the table shows about 39,000 clones, about two thirds of which occur a single time. 7% to 8% of the sample comes from the top ten. After 10 days of culture, CD4+ T cells were isolated with the EasySep CD4+ T cell isolation kit. Two doses of either the BNT162b2 or the mRNA-1273 mRNA SARS-CoV-2 vaccine were administered to participants. The material sequenced was CD4+ T cells from PBMCs cultured without peptide, taken after COVID-19 vaccination. These receptors were taken from a human donor who received a COVID-19 vaccine.

The V and J genes are TRBV9 and TRBJ2-7, with 7 bases matching TRBD1. The CDR3 is 14 residues long. CDR1 is SGDLS, CDR2 YYNGEE, per germline. J lost 1 base, V lost 4 bases, and 5 bases had no gene match. The CDR3 region has the DNA TGTGCCAGCAGCCCCGGGACAGAGTCCTACGAGCAGTACTTC. This translates into CASSPGTESYEQYF.

The rearrangement joins TRBV12-3 or TRBV12-4 to TRBJ1-2, with D uncertain. The V end was cut by 7 bases, the J end by 4 bases, with 13 bases between. The CDR3 length is 13 residues. The CDR3 protein is CASTLGRTYGYTF. The CDR3 coding sequence is TGTGCCAGCACCTTAGGACGGACCTATGGCTACACCTTC.

This clone was seen more than once but under ten times. The chain uses TRBV6-2 or TRBV6-3 and TRBJ1-4; D gene ambiguous. Trimming took off 6 bases at V and 7 bases at J, with 12 bases between the two ends. The CDR3 totals 13 residues. Germline lookup yields CDR1 MNHEY and CDR2 SVGEGT. CDR3 DNA sequence: TGTGCCAGCAGCTTCAGTGGAATTGAAAAACTGTTTTTT. It codes for CASSFSGIEKLFF.

The chain combines TRBV7-6 with TRBJ1-3, with D possibly TRBD1 on 5 matching bases. Germline V gives CDR1 SGHVS, CDR2 FNYEAQ. This CDR3 has 16 residues. The V gene lost 2 bases and the J gene lost 0 bases, with 11 bases spanning the gap. CDR3 in DNA: TGTGCCAGCAGCTTAAGGGACCGCGGCTCTGGAAACACCATATATTTT. Protein product: CASSLRDRGSGNTIYF.

This chain connects TRBV29-1 to TRBJ1-1; the D gene is possibly TRBD1 (5 bases). Germline V lookup: CDR1 SQVTM, CDR2 ANQGSEA. The CDR3 spans 14 residues. V gave up 3 bases and J gave up 5 bases, with 16 bases separating them. The CDR3 sequence: CSVDNPAKGTEAFF. The CDR3, as DNA: TGCAGCGTTGACAACCCCGCTAAGGGGACTGAAGCTTTCTTT.

The J gene is TRBJ2-7, the V gene TRBV21-1; TRBD2, the table's D call, was not compared with the DNA. TRBV21-1 is recorded as a pseudogene. The CDR3 totals 16 residues. The CDR3 is CASPVTGRTPLYEQYF. CDR3 bases: TGTGCCAGCCCTGTCACGGGAAGGACGCCTCTATACGAGCAGTACTTC.

The chain links TRBV11-2 to TRBJ1-1, with D hard to call. Trimming removed 3 bases at V and 6 bases at J, with 11 bases between. CDR1 and CDR2 (germline): SGHAT, FQNNGV. The CDR3 sequence is 13 residues long. The CDR3 here is CASSFYLTSEAFF. The DNA of the CDR3 is TGTGCCAGCAGCTTTTACCTAACCTCTGAAGCTTTCTTT.

The V gene is TRBV5-6, the J gene TRBJ1-4; 7 bases align to TRBD1. After removal of 3 bases from V and 8 bases from J, the junction contained 7 bases not matched to a gene. The CDR3 spans 14 residues. Germline assignment: CDR1 SGHDT and CDR2 YYEEEE. CDR3 sequence reads: CASSYGTEAEKLFF. The CDR3 nucleotides read TGTGCCAGCAGCTACGGGACAGAGGCAGAAAAACTGTTTTTT.

V gene TRBV11-2 combines with J gene TRBJ1-4, with D unclear. There are 14 residues in the CDR3. Germline-derived CDR1 and CDR2 are SGHAT and FQNNGV. Trimming left V 5 bases short and J 7 bases short, with 14 bases between. Here the CDR3 reads CASSPRSLGEKLFF. As DNA, the CDR3 is TGTGCCAGCAGCCCGAGGTCGTTGGGTGAAAAACTGTTTTTT.

This chain links TRBV6-4 with TRBJ1-5; D unclear. The CDR3 totals 14 residues. The germline V and J ends were trimmed by 2 bases and 4 bases, with 9 bases remaining between them. Looked up from germline, CDR1 is MRHNA and CDR2 is SNTAGT. CDR3 amino acids: CASSDGTGNQPQHF. CDR3 in DNA: TGTGCCAGCAGTGACGGTACTGGGAATCAGCCCCAGCATTTT.

In its sample, this clone was seen once. The chain has TRBV3-1 (or the pseudogene TRBV3-2) and TRBJ1-6; D is uncertain. Per the germline V gene, CDR1 is LGHDT and CDR2 is YNNKEL (reference sequence). The germline V and J ends were trimmed by 2 bases and 3 bases, with 11 bases remaining between them. The CDR3 has 16 residues. The CDR3 loop is CASSQSGLSYNSPLHF. The CDR3 DNA reads as TGTGCCAGCAGCCAATCTGGTTTAAGCTATAATTCACCCCTCCACTTT.

This clone was picked up a small number of times. This chain joins TRBV7-2 and TRBJ1-2; D perhaps matches TRBD1 (5 bases). The CDR3 length is 13 residues. The V end lost 6 bases, the J end lost 3 bases, and 11 bases lay between the germline ends. Per the germline V gene, CDR1 is SGHTA and CDR2 is FQGNSA. The CDR3 spells CASRRGGDYGYTF. The CDR3 bases are TGTGCCAGCAGACGGGGAGGGGACTATGGCTACACCTTC.

This clone was seen a handful of times. The chain has TRBV30 and TRBJ1-2; tentative D call: TRBD1 (5 bases). V lost 1 base and J 8 bases, leaving 20 bases between the germline ends. Per the germline V gene, CDR1 is GTSNPN and CDR2 is SVGIG (reference sequence). This CDR3 is built from 15 residues. The CDR3: CAWSGPEVGGDGYTF. CDR3 bases: TGTGCCTGGAGTGGACCGGAAGTTGGGGGGGACGGCTACACCTTC.

The rearrangement uses TRBV5-1 and TRBJ1-4; TRBD1 matches 11 bases. The germline CDR1 and CDR2 sequences are SGHRS and YFSETQ. The CDR3 extends over 16 amino acids. Trimming took 2 bases from V and 4 from J; bases not matched to a gene: 4. CDR3 coding DNA: TGCGCCAGCAGCTTCTTTGGGACAGGGGGTAATGAAAAACTGTTTTTT. Translation: CASSFFGTGGNEKLFF.

CDR3 region: CASGIGETQYF. CDR3 in DNA: TGTGCCAGCGGAATTGGCGAGACCCAGTACTTC. The rearrangement links TRBV6-6 to TRBJ2-5; D is unclear. CDR3 length equals 11 residues. V was cut by 8 bases and J by 5 bases, with 9 bases left in between. Germline CDR1 reads MNHNY; CDR2 reads SVGAGI (reference sequence).

The chain employs TRBV7-9 and TRBJ1-1, with 12 bases identical to TRBD1. There are 16 residues in the CDR3. Trimming at V came to 5 bases and at J to 7 bases, leaving 11 bases not matched to a gene. In germline, CDR1 is SEHNR, CDR2 FQNEAQ (reference sequence). CDR3 DNA sequence: TGTGCCAGCAGCATCTCCGGGACAGGGGGCGAGGGTGAAGCTTTCTTT. Protein product: CASSISGTGGEGEAFF.

The chain employs TRBV30 and TRBJ1-5; D unclear. V dropped 0 bases and J dropped 7 bases, with 10 bases sitting between them. The CDR3 contains 13 residues. The germline CDR1 and CDR2 sequences are GTSNPN and SVGIG (reference sequence). CDR3 DNA sequence: TGTGCCTGGAGTGTTGGCGGTGACCAGCCCCAGCATTTT. Translating it yields CAWSVGGDQPQHF.

J is TRBJ2-2 and V is TRBV7-8, with D tentatively TRBD1 (6 bases). Germline CDR1 and CDR2: SGHVS and FQNEAQ. V was clipped by 8 bases and J by 5 bases, with 18 bases between them. CDR3 length equals 15 residues. CDR3 amino acids: CASRLTGQKTGELFF. The CDR3 coding sequence is TGTGCCAGCCGCCTGACAGGACAAAAAACCGGGGAGCTGTTTTTT.

The rearrangement uses TRBV11-3 and TRBJ2-1; 7 bases agree with TRBD1. With 5 bases clipped from V and 8 bases from J, the junction kept 6 bases outside the gene matches. Per germline, CDR1 SGHNT and CDR2 YENEEA. The CDR3 runs to 13 residues. The CDR3: CASSQQGSHEQFF. CDR3 coding DNA: TGTGCCAGCAGCCAACAGGGGTCCCATGAGCAGTTCTTC.

In DNA, the CDR3 is TGTGCCAGTAGCACGGGACAGGGGGCAACTGAAGCTTTCTTT. It encodes CASSTGQGATEAFF. The rearrangement links TRBV19 to TRBJ1-1; 12 nucleotides line up with TRBD1. V shed 6 bases and J 5 bases; nucleotides not matched to a gene: 4. This CDR3 has 14 amino acids. The germline V gene has CDR1 LNHDA and CDR2 SQIVND (reference sequence).